Listed below are T cell receptor beta chains from one sample, sequenced in a study of cytomegalovirus exposure and HLA in healthy donors. Libraries were prepared by immunoSEQ multiplex PCR; TCRdb keeps only in-frame clonotypes and omits some of them. Of roughly 170,000 clones in the sample, around 80% are singletons; the top ten hold about 0.77%. The source material was PBMCs. The receptors stem from a woman under 30 in good health and CMV-seronegative. Each CDR3 is given with its conserved first and last residue. Each record gives: V gene, clone size, D gene, J gene, CDR3 DNA, CDR3 protein. A D gene is named only where the DNA matches it firmly. Clone size appears in some rows only: once, few, many, or a class for an expanded clone.

>TRBV28|few|.|TRBJ1-1
TGTGCCAGCAGTTTAATTGACAAGAACACTGAAGCTTTCTTT
CASSLIDKNTEAFF
>TRBV27|.|.|TRBJ1-6
TGTGCCAGCAGTCCCCAAGCCGGAACAGGGATCTCCTATAATTCACCCCTCCACTTT
CASSPQAGTGISYNSPLHF
>TRBV4-3|.|TRBD1|TRBJ2-1
TGCGCCAGCAGCGAGACAGGGTTCTCCATTAACAATGAGCAGTTCTTC
CASSETGFSINNEQFF
>TRBV28|.|.|TRBJ1-2
TGTGCCAGCAGTTTATCGGGGTATGGCTACACCTTC
CASSLSGYGYTF
>TRBV6-1|.|TRBD2|TRBJ2-4
TGTGCCTCAGGGCTAGCGGGAGCAAACATTCAGTACTTC
CASGLAGANIQYF
>TRBV9|.|TRBD2|TRBJ2-1
TGTGCCAGCAGCCTACGGGGGGACTCCTACAATGAGCAGTTCTTC
CASSLRGDSYNEQFF
>TRBV21-1|.|.|TRBJ2-3
TGTGCCAGCACCTGGACTAGCGGGAGATGCGGGGTAGAAAAGCCCTCCACAGATACGCAGTATTTT
CASTWTSGRCGVEKPSTDTQYF
>TRBV4-1|.|.|TRBJ1-5
TGCGCCAGCAGCCAGCCCATGGAGGGTAGCAATCAGCCCCAGCATTTT
CASSQPMEGSNQPQHF
>TRBV28|.|.|TRBJ2-7
TGTGCCAGCAGTTATTGGGACGGGAGCTCCTACGAGCAGTACTTC
CASSYWDGSSYEQYF
>TRBV6-1|.|.|TRBJ2-7
TGTGCCAGCAGCCTCCAGGGAGGCTACGAGCAGTACTTC
CASSLQGGYEQYF
>TRBV5-4|.|TRBD2|TRBJ2-5
TGTGCCAGCAGCTTCGGGGGGGGTTATCCTTCGGGCCAAGAGACCCAGTACTTC
CASSFGGGYPSGQETQYF
>TRBV28|.|.|TRBJ2-3
TGTGCCAGCAGGGGAGGACTCTATCTGACAGATACGCAGTATTTT
CASRGGLYLTDTQYF
>TRBV19|.|TRBD2|TRBJ2-5
TGTGCCAGTAGTCCTCGGGGTAGCGGGAGTGTCAGGGAGACCCAGTACTTC
CASSPRGSGSVRETQYF